These 28 T cell receptor beta chains came from one sample sequenced in a study of blood T cell repertoires in COVID-19. This table comes from immunoSEQ multiplex PCR, and its TCRdb copy is limited to in-frame clones, with some not included. The sample lists about 150,000 clones, 80% to 90% occurring once. Sequenced material: peripheral blood. Receptor source: a middle-aged woman with acute or convalescent COVID-19.

This clone was observed once. The V and J genes are TRBV19 and TRBJ1-1, with TRBD1 identical over 7 bases. This CDR3 is 15 amino acids long. J gave up 4 bases and V 1 base, and 6 bases lay outside the gene matches. Germline V CDR1 and CDR2: LNHDA, SQIVND (reference sequence). The CDR3 bases are TGTGCCAGTAGTATAGGGACAGGTCTGGGCACTGAAGCTTTCTTT. Its protein product is CASSIGTGLGTEAFF. The full variable domain, rest sourced from reference TRBV19 and TRBJ1-1, is DGGITQSPKYLFRKEGQNVTLSCEQNLNHDAMYWYRQDPGQGLRLIYYSQIVNDFQKGDIAEGYSVSREKKESFPLTVTSAQKNPTAFYLCASSIGTGLGTEAFFGQGTRLTVV.

The rearrangement joins TRBV5-1 to TRBJ2-2; 9 bases line up with TRBD2. Germline CDR1 and CDR2: SGHRS and YFSETQ. V lost 2 bases to trimming and J lost 6 bases; unmatched junction nucleotides: 8. This CDR3 is built from 16 residues. The CDR3 region has the DNA TGCGCCAGCAGCTTATTTAGCGGGAGTAATTCCGGGGAGCTGTTTTTT. Translating gives CASSLFSGSNSGELFF. Looking up the rest from reference TRBV5-1 and TRBJ2-2 gives the full variable domain: KAGVTQTPRYLIKTRGQQVTLSCSPISGHRSVSWYQQTPGQGLQFLFEYFSETQRNKGNFPGRFSGRQFSNSRSEMNVSTLELGDSALYLCASSLFSGSNSGELFFGEGSRLTVL.

The genes are TRBV7-2 and TRBJ1-2; D may be TRBD1 (6 bases). The CDR3 is 14 amino acids. Germline assignment: CDR1 SGHTA and CDR2 FQGNSA. Trimming cost V 2 bases and J 3 bases, with 10 bases left between them. CDR3 sequence (DNA): TGTGCCAGCAGCTTAATACAGGGTGACTATGGCTACACCTTC. It codes for CASSLIQGDYGYTF.

This chain uses TRBV28 with TRBJ2-3; D is unclear. V was pared by 7 bases and J by 11 bases, with 16 bases between. Germline V gives CDR1 MDHEN, CDR2 SYDVKM. The CDR3 runs 12 residues. CDR3 coding DNA: TGTGCCAGCAATTCAGGTGGGTCCGGGCAGTATTTT. It yields the protein CASNSGGSGQYF.

V and J are TRBV21-1 and TRBJ2-7; the table's D call TRBD2 went unverified against the DNA. TRBV21-1 is labeled a pseudogene. The CDR3 loop spans 15 amino acids. As DNA, the CDR3 is TGTGCCAGCAGCAAAATCGGGAGGAGATCCTACGAGCAGTACTTC. Translating gives CASSKIGRRSYEQYF.

A note on this clone: A junction boundary mismatches the germline segment, possibly from a read error. The chain recombines TRBV7-7 with TRBJ2-5; TRBD1 aligns across 7 bases. Germline CDR1 is SSHAT and CDR2 is FNYEAQ (reference sequence). The CDR3 is made up of 13 amino acids. CDR3 DNA: TGTGCTAGCAGCTGGGACAGTCAAGAGACCCAGTACTTC. Its protein product is CASSWDSQETQYF.

The genes are TRBV9 and TRBJ2-1; 8 bases are shared with TRBD1. The CDR3 runs to 18 residues. V gave up 3 bases and J gave up 2 bases; unmatched junction bases: 13. Germline V gives CDR1 SGDLS, CDR2 YYNGEE. CDR3 amino acids: CASSAPRTGFGTYNEQFF. Written as DNA, the CDR3 is TGTGCCAGCAGCGCCCCGCGGACAGGGTTCGGGACCTACAATGAGCAGTTCTTC.

The chain carries TRBV6-1 and TRBJ2-3, with a tentative D call TRBD2 (6 bases). This CDR3 is built from 14 residues. The germline gives CDR1 MNHNS, CDR2 SASEGT. Trimming left V 3 bases short and J 2 bases short, with 9 bases between. In nucleotides, the CDR3 is TGTGCCAGCAGTGAGGCGGGAACCACAGATACGCAGTATTTT. Protein: CASSEAGTTDTQYF.

This clone occurred once. This chain connects TRBV18 to TRBJ2-6, with 11 bases identical to TRBD1. V trimming: 10 bases; J trimming: 0 bases; junction bases outside the gene matches: 11. This CDR3 contains 18 residues. Looked up from germline, CDR1 is KGHSH and CDR2 is LQKENI. CDR3 region: CATDGLGTGGSGANVLTF. The CDR3 coding sequence is TGTGCCACCGACGGCTTGGGGACAGGGGGCTCTGGGGCCAACGTCCTGACTTTC.

The V and J genes are TRBV24-1 and TRBJ2-1; a possible D gene is TRBD2 (5 bases). V was cut by 9 bases and J by 6 bases, with 14 bases left in between. This CDR3 has 13 amino acids. Looked up from germline, CDR1 is KGHDR and CDR2 is SFDVKD. The CDR3 sequence: CATGPGEINEQFF. CDR3 bases: TGTGCCACCGGGCCTGGGGAGATCAATGAGCAGTTCTTC.

The rearrangement joins TRBV4-1 to TRBJ2-7, with D tentatively TRBD1 (6 bases). The CDR3 runs 15 residues. Per the germline V gene, CDR1 is MGHRA and CDR2 is YSYEKL. Trimming left V 4 bases short and J 4 bases short, with 17 bases between. The CDR3 coding sequence is TGCGCCAGCAGCCCCAGACAGGAGTGGAGTTACGAGCAGTACTTC. It is translated as CASSPRQEWSYEQYF.

The chain combines TRBV7-6 with TRBJ2-2; 9 bases map to TRBD2. V dropped 2 bases and J dropped 0; count of bases not matched to a gene: 1. This CDR3 has 16 amino acids. The germline gives CDR1 SGHVS, CDR2 FNYEAQ. In DNA form, the CDR3 reads TGTGCCAGCAGCTTACTAGCGGGAACGAACACCGGGGAGCTGTTTTTT. It specifies CASSLLAGTNTGELFF.

The CDR3 DNA reads TGTGCCAGCAGCCAAGATCTTGCAGGATCCCATGGCTACACCTTC. Translating gives CASSQDLAGSHGYTF. The gene calls are TRBV14 and TRBJ1-2; D gene uncertain. The CDR3 loop spans 15 amino acids. V was trimmed by 0 bases and J by 6 bases, leaving 14 bases between them. The germline gives CDR1 SGHDN, CDR2 FVKESK. Looking up the rest from reference TRBV14 and TRBJ1-2 gives the full variable domain: EAGVTQFPSHSVIEKGQTVTLRCDPISGHDNLYWYRRVMGKEIKFLLHFVKESKQDESGMPNNRFLAERTGGTYSTLKVQPAELEDSGVYFCASSQDLAGSHGYTFGSGTRLTVV.

This clone appeared a few times. J is TRBJ1-1 and V is TRBV5-4; TRBD1 might be the D (5 bases). This CDR3 is built from 14 residues. The germline V and J ends were trimmed by 0 bases and 3 bases, with 9 bases remaining between them. From germline, CDR1 is SGHNT and CDR2 YYREEE (reference sequence). This CDR3 reads CASSLGREDTEAFF. In nucleotides, the CDR3 is TGTGCCAGCAGCTTGGGCAGGGAGGACACTGAAGCTTTCTTT.

The chain combines TRBV7-2 with TRBJ2-1; 13 bases are shared with TRBD2. CDR3 length: 16 residues. The V gene end was trimmed by 0 bases and the J gene end by 10 bases; junction bases not matched to a gene: 6. The V gene's germline CDR1 is SGHTA and CDR2 FQGNSA. The CDR3 spells CASSLARTSGSREQFF. In nucleotides, the CDR3 is TGTGCCAGCAGCTTAGCCAGGACTAGCGGGAGCCGCGAGCAGTTCTTC.

This sequence joins TRBV30 and TRBJ1-1; no clear D. The CDR3 runs to 15 residues. The V gene lost 0 bases and the J gene lost 0 bases, with 11 bases spanning the gap. The germline V gene has CDR1 GTSNPN and CDR2 SVGIG (reference sequence). The CDR3 here is CAWSVLYRVNTEAFF. In DNA form, the CDR3 reads TGTGCCTGGAGTGTACTATACCGGGTGAACACTGAAGCTTTCTTT.

CDR3 loop: CASSQDFKQAVTQYF. CDR3 nucleotides: TGCGCCAGCAGCCAAGATTTCAAGCAAGCTGTTACGCAGTATTTT. V is TRBV4-1 and J is TRBJ2-3; no definite D call. The V end lost 0 bases, the J end lost 8 bases, and 15 bases lay between the germline ends. This CDR3 contains 15 residues. Per germline, CDR1 MGHRA and CDR2 YSYEKL.

The chain links TRBV5-4 to TRBJ1-1; 7 positions match TRBD1. Germline V gives CDR1 SGHNT, CDR2 YYREEE (reference sequence). V lost 5 bases to trimming and J lost 1 base; unmatched junction nucleotides: 5. This CDR3 region has 14 residues. The CDR3 protein is CASRPRDRNTEAFF. CDR3 in DNA: TGTGCCAGCAGGCCGCGGGACAGGAACACTGAAGCTTTCTTT.

The J gene is TRBJ1-1, the V gene TRBV5-6, with D unclear. This CDR3 is 15 amino acids long. Germline CDR1 is SGHDT and CDR2 is YYEEEE. Trimming shortened V by 4 bases and J by 1 base, and 14 bases separated the two germline ends. Written as DNA, the CDR3 is TGTGCCAGCAGCGGGGAGGGCCCCGGGAACACTGAAGCTTTCTTT. Translated: CASSGEGPGNTEAFF.

This clone occurred once. The chain carries TRBV15 and TRBJ2-7, with unresolved D. CDR1 and CDR2 (germline): LNHNV, YYDKDF (reference sequence). Trimming removed 0 bases from V and 4 bases from J, with 7 bases in between. The CDR3 totals 13 residues. CDR3 nucleotides: TGTGCCACCAGCAGAGATCCTGCGTACGAGCAGTACTTC. As protein: CATSRDPAYEQYF.

The chain has TRBV11-1 and TRBJ2-1; possibly TRBD1 for D (6 bases). V lost 1 base and J 8 bases, leaving 12 bases between the germline ends. The CDR3 contains 14 residues. Germline V gives CDR1 SGHAT, CDR2 FQDESV (reference sequence). DNA of the CDR3: TGTGCCAGCAGCTTAGGACAGGTCATCGATGAGCAGTTCTTC. Residues: CASSLGQVIDEQFF.

The chain is built from TRBV19 and TRBJ2-7; 9 bases are shared with TRBD1. CDR3 length: 14 residues. The J segment lost 3 bases and the V segment lost 5 bases, leaving 5 bases of the junction unmatched. Germline CDR1 is LNHDA and CDR2 is SQIVND (reference sequence). CDR3 protein: CASSYGTGNYEQYF. The CDR3 nucleotides read TGTGCCAGTAGTTACGGGACAGGGAACTACGAGCAGTACTTC.

CDR3 coding DNA: TGCGCCAGCAGCCAATACAGGGGATCCTACGAGCAGTACTTC. Translation gives CASSQYRGSYEQYF. This chain links TRBV5-1 with TRBJ2-7; 7 bases map to TRBD1. The germline gives CDR1 SGHRS, CDR2 YFSETQ. V dropped 4 bases and J dropped 1; count of bases not matched to a gene: 5. There are 14 residues in the CDR3.

J is TRBJ2-2 and V is TRBV15; TRBD2 matches 7 bases. Germline lookup yields CDR1 LNHNV and CDR2 YYDKDF (reference sequence). V was pared by 0 bases and J by 4 bases, with 14 bases of the junction left unmatched. CDR3 length: 19 amino acids. The DNA for the CDR3 is TGTGCCACCAGCAGAGATTGGAGGGGTGCTAGCGGATCCACCGGGGAGCTGTTTTTT. Protein sequence: CATSRDWRGASGSTGELFF. The entire variable domain, with the rest obtained from reference TRBV15 and TRBJ2-2, is as follows: DAMVIQNPRYQVTQFGKPVTLSCSQTLNHNVMYWYQQKSSQAPKLLFHYYDKDFNNEADTPDNFQSRRPNTSFCFLDIRSPGLGDTAMYLCATSRDWRGASGSTGELFFGEGSRLTVL.

V and J are TRBV7-9 and TRBJ1-2; D perhaps matches TRBD1 (6 bases). The CDR3 consists of 18 residues. V was trimmed by 5 bases and J by 8 bases, leaving 30 bases between them. Germline V lookup: CDR1 SEHNR, CDR2 FQNEAQ (reference sequence). This CDR3 reads CASSPSPSEQGYYGGYTF. CDR3 DNA sequence: TGTGCCAGCAGCCCATCCCCATCTGAACAGGGCTACTATGGAGGCTACACCTTC.

CDR3 amino acids: CASSTGTGAYEQYF. The CDR3 nucleotides are TGTGCCAGTAGTACCGGGACAGGGGCCTACGAGCAGTACTTC. The chain couples TRBV19 to TRBJ2-7, with 10 bases fitting TRBD1. From germline, CDR1 is LNHDA and CDR2 SQIVND (reference sequence). The CDR3 is 14 residues long. The V segment lost 4 bases and the J segment 2 bases; nucleotides outside the gene matches: 2.

The chain carries TRBV9 and TRBJ1-5; D not certain. V gave up 7 bases and J gave up 4 bases, with 18 bases separating them. The CDR3 sequence is 15 residues long. In germline, CDR1 is SGDLS, CDR2 YYNGEE. The CDR3 loop is CASSRGGYENQPQHF. The CDR3 DNA follows: TGTGCCAGCTCCCGGGGAGGTTATGAGAATCAGCCCCAGCATTTT.

This clone occurred once. The genes are TRBV19 and TRBJ2-1, with TRBD2 identical over 10 bases. CDR1 and CDR2 from the germline V gene are LNHDA and SQIVND (reference sequence). The CDR3 extends over 15 amino acids. The ends lost 4 bases at V and 4 bases at J; junction bases unmatched: 4. DNA for the CDR3: TGTGCCAGTAGTACGGGACTAGCGTCATACAATGAGCAGTTCTTC. This sequence encodes CASSTGLASYNEQFF.